The 14 T cell receptor beta chains below all came from one sample that was sequenced in a study of cytotoxic CD8 clonotypes in ibrutinib-treated CLL. Produced via immunoSEQ multiplex PCR; TCRdb's table is partial and in-frame only. The table includes about 300,000 clones, approximately 79% detected once. The source was PBMCs, collected at disease progression, from a patient treated with ibrutinib. The receptor set was obtained from a human donor with chronic lymphocytic leukemia.

The V call is TRBV4-1, the J call TRBJ2-3, with D unclear. The CDR3 runs 13 residues. Germline V CDR1 and CDR2: MGHRA, YSYEKL. The ends were cut back, 0 bases at V and 6 bases at J, with 7 bases in the middle. The CDR3: CASSQDPVDTQYF. CDR3 sequence (DNA): TGCGCCAGCAGCCAAGATCCCGTGGATACGCAGTATTTT.

The chain recombines TRBV18 with TRBJ2-3; possible D gene TRBD2, 6 bases. There are 15 residues in the CDR3. Trimming removed 5 bases from V and 2 bases from J, with 14 bases in between. Germline V gene data show CDR1 as KGHSH and CDR2 as LQKENI. The CDR3 DNA follows: TGTGCCAGCTCAAGGATCGCGGGGCCCACAGATACGCAGTATTTT. Its protein product is CASSRIAGPTDTQYF.

In its sample, this clone was seen once. The chain uses TRBV28 and TRBJ2-1; D possibly matches TRBD1 or TRBD2 (6 bases each). The CDR3 runs to 14 residues. V gave up 3 bases and J gave up 5 bases, with 11 bases separating them. Germline values: CDR1 MDHEN, CDR2 SYDVKM. The CDR3 protein is CASSFGGPHNEQFF. CDR3 DNA: TGTGCCAGCAGTTTTGGGGGGCCGCACAATGAGCAGTTCTTC.

Note on this clone: This sample also contains other DNA sequences that code for the same CDR3. V is TRBV28 and J is TRBJ2-7, with no clear D. The V end was cut by 6 bases, the J end by 6 bases, with 9 bases between. The CDR3 runs to 11 residues. CDR1 and CDR2 from the germline V gene are MDHEN and SYDVKM. The CDR3 DNA reads as TGTGCCAGCAGCCTGCTACGCGAGCAGTACTTC. This translates into CASSLLREQYF.

The chain uses TRBV9 and TRBJ1-3; 8 nucleotides agree with TRBD1. This CDR3 is 15 amino acids long. From germline, CDR1 is SGDLS and CDR2 YYNGEE. V dropped 3 bases and J dropped 0; count of bases not matched to a gene: 2. CDR3 amino acids: CASSGDRYSGNTIYF. Here the CDR3 DNA reads TGTGCCAGCAGCGGGGACAGGTACTCTGGAAACACCATATATTTT.

The chain joins TRBV13 to TRBJ2-6; D gene uncertain. Trimming cost V 6 bases and J 0 bases, with 6 bases left between them. This CDR3 contains 14 residues. Germline assignment: CDR1 PRHDT and CDR2 FYEKMQ (reference sequence). As DNA, the CDR3 is TGTGCCAGCAGTAGTAGCTCTGGGGCCAACGTCCTGACTTTC. This translates into CASSSSSGANVLTF. Complete variable domain (other parts from reference TRBV13 and TRBJ2-6): AAGVIQSPRHLIKEKRETATLKCYPIPRHDTVYWYQQGPGQDPQFLISFYEKMQSDKGSIPDRFSAQQFSDYHSELNMSSLELGDSALYFCASSSSSGANVLTFGAGSRLTVL.

This sequence joins TRBV2 and TRBJ2-7; D unresolved. V lost 4 bases to trimming and J lost 6 bases, with 16 bases between them. The germline gives CDR1 SNHLY, CDR2 FYNNEI. There are 14 residues in the CDR3. The CDR3 sequence: CASSVSSRASEQYF. The CDR3 DNA sequence: TGTGCCAGCAGTGTCTCCAGCCGGGCATCCGAGCAGTACTTC.

This chain joins TRBV19 and TRBJ1-2; D might be TRBD1 (5 bases). CDR1 LNHDA and CDR2 SQIVND come from the germline V gene (reference sequence). V lost 0 bases, J lost 6 bases, and 11 bases lay in between. This CDR3 region has 14 residues. For the CDR3, the DNA is TGTGCCAGTAGTATAGATTTGGGCAGGGATGGCTACACCTTC. Translated: CASSIDLGRDGYTF.

J is TRBJ1-2 and V is TRBV11-2; no reliable D call. Germline values: CDR1 SGHAT, CDR2 FQNNGV. This CDR3 has 15 amino acids. V was shortened by 5 bases and J by 2 bases, with 15 bases between the two germline ends. The CDR3, as DNA: TGTGCCAGCAGCGAACCCCATGCAACCAACTATGGCTACACCTTC. Protein sequence: CASSEPHATNYGYTF.

This clone was counted between two and nine times. The rearrangement uses TRBV18 and TRBJ2-7, with 15 bases identical to TRBD2. The V and J ends lost 1 base and 6 bases, in that order; junction bases with no gene match: 4. Germline V gene lookup returns CDR1 KGHSH and CDR2 LQKENI. CDR3 size: 16 residues. The CDR3 sequence: CASSPRTSGGASEQYF. Written as DNA, the CDR3 is TGTGCCAGCTCACCACGGACTAGCGGGGGGGCCTCCGAGCAGTACTTC.

The chain employs TRBV4-3 and TRBJ1-2; D possibly corresponds to TRBD1 (5 bases). Germline lookup yields CDR1 LGHNA and CDR2 YSLEER. V dropped 3 bases and J dropped 7 bases, with 12 bases sitting between them. The CDR3 has 13 residues. The CDR3: CASSQDTVGGYTF. CDR3 coding DNA: TGCGCCAGCAGCCAGGACACCGTCGGTGGCTACACCTTC.

CDR3 nucleotides: TGTGCCAGCACTCCCGGGACAGGGGGCAATCAGCCCCAGCATTTT. Its protein product is CASTPGTGGNQPQHF. The J gene is TRBJ1-5, the V gene TRBV27, with 10 bases identical to TRBD1. V was clipped by 7 bases and J by 2 bases; unmatched bases: 5. This CDR3 spans 15 amino acids. Per the germline V gene, CDR1 is MNHEY and CDR2 is SMNVEV (reference sequence).

The gene calls are TRBV9 and TRBJ2-6; TRBD1 matches at 7 bases. The CDR3 contains 15 residues. Germline values: CDR1 SGDLS, CDR2 YYNGEE. The V and J ends lost 5 bases and 1 base, in that order; junction bases with no gene match: 3. The CDR3 is CASRQGRSGANVLTF. In DNA form, the CDR3 reads TGTGCCAGCAGACAGGGGCGATCTGGGGCCAACGTCCTGACTTTC.

Concerning this clone itself: Other DNA sequences in the same sample also yield this CDR3. The J gene is TRBJ2-7, the V gene TRBV28, with D hard to call. The CDR3 extends over 10 amino acids. Germline V gene lookup returns CDR1 MDHEN and CDR2 SYDVKM. Trimming left V 2 bases short and J 5 bases short, with 1 base between. The CDR3 sequence: CASSLNEQYF. The CDR3 nucleotides are TGTGCCAGCAGTTTAAACGAGCAGTACTTC.